These 2 T cell receptor beta chains originate from one sample sequenced in a study of blood T cell repertoires in COVID-19. Produced via immunoSEQ multiplex PCR; TCRdb's table is partial and in-frame only. There are under 150,000 clones in the sample; over 75% occur only once, and roughly 10% lies in the top ten. Material: peripheral blood. These TCRs come from a middle-aged man with active or convalescent COVID-19.

This chain uses TRBV27 with TRBJ2-2; tentative D call: TRBD1 (6 bases). Trimming removed 6 bases at V and 1 base at J, with 12 bases between. The CDR3 runs 15 residues. Germline V gene data show CDR1 as MNHEY and CDR2 as SMNVEV (reference sequence). The CDR3 coding sequence is TGTGCCAGCAGCCCAACGACAGGGAACACCGGGGAGCTGTTTTTT. The encoded protein is CASSPTTGNTGELFF.

The rearrangement links TRBV18 to TRBJ1-1; 7 nucleotides agree with TRBD1. After removal of 1 base from V and 5 bases from J, the junction contained 4 bases not matched to a gene. Germline loops: CDR1 KGHSH, CDR2 LQKENI. This CDR3 is built from 14 residues. The CDR3 protein is CASSPRGGETEAFF. CDR3 DNA: TGTGCCAGCTCACCACGAGGGGGCGAAACTGAAGCTTTCTTT.